This T cell receptor beta chain was sequenced for a study of Tregs in tolerant kidney transplant recipients. Worth noting for this clone: Its specificity is unknown. The CDR3 end falls 3 residues outside the read, so it is completed with the germline J gene.

Trimming took 3 bases from V and 4 from J; bases not matched to a gene: 6. Germline lookup yields CDR1 SGHKS and CDR2 YYEKEE (reference sequence). This CDR3 comprises 14 residues. Recipients received nonmyeloablative bone marrow transplants from related graft donors, with transient mixed chimerism. General study findings and limits: Expanding Tregs on activated donor B cells appeared to best identify donor-specific TCRbeta clones. Antigen-driven expansion was suggested because donor-specific Tregs expanded more than all Tregs in tolerant patients. Biological reproducibility was not directly addressed, but technical replication error appeared minimal.

Repertoires were generated with immunoSEQ multiplex PCR, while TCRdb's copy carries only in-frame clones and drops some. The repertoire table contains about 23,000 clones. Sequencing was performed on CD4+ T cells from blood (PBMCs), taken 6 months after the transplant. The V and J genes are TRBV5-5 and TRBJ1-2; 7 bases fit TRBD1. This TCR was recovered from a human patient who received a combined kidney and bone marrow transplant. A share of the T cells may be of graft donor origin. CDR3 DNA (partial): TGTGCCAGCAGCTCTTTTGGACAGGCCTATGGC. Its translation: CASSSFGQAYG. The whole CDR3 sequence is CASSSFGQAYGYTF.